These 21 T cell receptor beta chains were all obtained from the same sample, sequenced in a study of CD4 T cells in relation to SARS-CoV-2 and coronaviruses. Only in-frame clones appear in the TCRdb table, and some are missing; sequencing was by immunoSEQ multiplex PCR. Of 35,000 to 45,000 clones in the sample, about four fifths were seen once. These TCRs are of unknown antigen specificity. What was sequenced was naive CD4+ T cells from PBMCs, cultured in vitro. Subset defined: naive CD4+ T cells isolated by negative enrichment. The receptors were sampled from an adult with COVID-19.

The rearrangement uses TRBV7-8 and TRBJ2-6; D gene uncertain. V shed 0 bases and J shed 4 bases, with 10 bases lying between them. Germline V CDR1 and CDR2: SGHVS, FQNEAQ. The CDR3 has 16 amino acids. CDR3 sequence: CASSLALGSGANVLTF. CDR3 sequence (DNA): TGTGCCAGCAGCTTAGCGCTGGGGTCCGGGGCCAACGTCCTGACTTTC.

V and J are TRBV11-3 and TRBJ2-7, with D tentatively TRBD2 (5 bases). The germline gives CDR1 SGHNT, CDR2 YENEEA. The CDR3 extends over 15 amino acids. V shed 5 bases and J shed 4 bases, with 18 bases lying between them. This chain's CDR3 is CASSPRRIWEYEQYF. The CDR3 coding sequence is TGTGCCAGCAGCCCCCGCCGAATTTGGGAGTACGAGCAGTACTTC.

This clone showed up just a few times. The rearrangement joins TRBV9 to TRBJ2-7; no clear D. CDR3 length: 16 residues. Germline CDR1 SGDLS, CDR2 YYNGEE. V was cut by 0 bases and J by 4 bases, with 17 bases left in between. The CDR3 sequence is CASSVDPTLVLYEQYF. The DNA of the CDR3 is TGTGCCAGCAGCGTAGATCCAACCTTGGTCTTATACGAGCAGTACTTC.

This chain connects TRBV7-9 to TRBJ2-1; D not certain. This CDR3 is built from 16 residues. Germline CDR1 reads SEHNR; CDR2 reads FQNEAQ (reference sequence). V shed 4 bases and J shed 3 bases, with 16 bases lying between them. CDR3 loop: CASSSVALSDYNEQFF. DNA for the CDR3: TGTGCCAGCAGCTCGGTGGCGCTTTCGGACTACAATGAGCAGTTCTTC.

The V call is TRBV11-2, the J call TRBJ2-7; TRBD1 agrees at 7 bases. The CDR3 extends over 14 amino acids. The germline V gene encodes CDR1 SGHAT and CDR2 FQNNGV. Trimming removed 4 bases from V and 1 base from J; junction bases left unmatched: 4. CDR3 region: CASSSGQRSYEQYF. The CDR3 coding sequence is TGTGCCAGCAGCTCGGGACAGCGTTCCTACGAGCAGTACTTC.

The chain is built from TRBV5-1 and TRBJ2-3, with 7 nucleotides matching TRBD2. The CDR3 loop spans 16 amino acids. Germline loops: CDR1 SGHRS, CDR2 YFSETQ. V shed 0 bases, J shed 3 bases, and the junction held 7 bases outside the gene matches. Here the CDR3 reads CASSLGLADKTDTQYF. CDR3 nucleotide sequence: TGCGCCAGCAGCTTGGGGCTAGCGGACAAGACAGATACGCAGTATTTT. The full variable domain, completed using reference TRBV5-1 and TRBJ2-3, is KAGVTQTPRYLIKTRGQQVTLSCSPISGHRSVSWYQQTPGQGLQFLFEYFSETQRNKGNFPGRFSGRQFSNSRSEMNVSTLELGDSALYLCASSLGLADKTDTQYFGPGTRLTVL.

This clone was detected only once. The chain combines TRBV6-5 with TRBJ1-3; D is uncertain. CDR1 is MNHEY and CDR2 is SVGAGI in the germline V gene. The CDR3 sequence is 15 residues long. V was cut by 6 bases and J by 2 bases, with 14 bases left in between. This chain's CDR3 is CASSVLGGPGNTIYF. The CDR3 coding sequence is TGTGCCAGCAGCGTCCTGGGAGGCCCTGGAAACACCATATATTTT.

V gene TRBV28 combines with J gene TRBJ2-7; 10 bases are a match to TRBD2. Per the germline V gene, CDR1 is MDHEN and CDR2 is SYDVKM. Losses at the gene ends were 2 bases for V and 3 bases for J; bases not matched to a gene: 7. The CDR3 consists of 16 residues. CDR3 sequence (DNA): TGTGCCAGCAGTTTAGGAAGCGGGAGGGTAAGCTACGAGCAGTACTTC. Translating it yields CASSLGSGRVSYEQYF.

This chain joins TRBV5-1 and TRBJ2-1; 8 nucleotides agree with TRBD2. The CDR3 runs 14 residues. Germline CDR1 and CDR2: SGHRS and YFSETQ. After removal of 5 bases from V and 1 base from J, the junction contained 2 bases not matched to a gene. This chain's CDR3 is CASSTGGSYNEQFF. The CDR3 coding sequence is TGCGCCAGCAGTACGGGGGGGTCCTACAATGAGCAGTTCTTC.

The chain is built from TRBV9 and TRBJ2-3; D remains unclear. CDR3 size: 13 residues. V dropped 3 bases and J dropped 2 bases, with 7 bases sitting between them. From germline, CDR1 is SGDLS and CDR2 YYNGEE. DNA for the CDR3: TGTGCCAGCAGCGCCTCTCTCACAGATACGCAGTATTTT. It encodes CASSASLTDTQYF.

This chain links TRBV5-1 with TRBJ2-2, with TRBD1 identical over 8 bases. Germline lookup yields CDR1 SGHRS and CDR2 YFSETQ. V dropped 4 bases and J dropped 5; count of bases not matched to a gene: 7. CDR3 length: 15 amino acids. The CDR3 sequence: CASSIGQGWTGELFF. In DNA, the CDR3 is TGCGCCAGCAGCATAGGACAGGGTTGGACCGGGGAGCTGTTTTTT.

CDR3 amino acids: CASSLPLRGRGHYEQYF. DNA of the CDR3: TGTGCCAGCAGCTTGCCCCTCAGGGGGCGCGGTCACTACGAGCAGTACTTC. The rearrangement joins TRBV5-5 to TRBJ2-7, with 8 bases fitting TRBD1. This CDR3 comprises 17 residues. Germline lookup yields CDR1 SGHKS and CDR2 YYEKEE (reference sequence). J gave up 3 bases and V 1 base, and 12 bases lay outside the gene matches.

J is TRBJ1-5 and V is TRBV6-5; D unresolved. The CDR3 runs to 15 residues. Trimming took 6 bases from V and 2 from J, leaving 14 bases between them. Germline values: CDR1 MNHEY, CDR2 SVGAGI. CDR3 coding DNA: TGTGCCAGCAGGTTAGAACTGTTCGGCAATCAGCCCCAGCATTTT. Translating gives CASRLELFGNQPQHF.

This chain connects TRBV7-2 to TRBJ2-7; D is perhaps TRBD1 or TRBD2 (5 bases each). The CDR3 loop spans 14 amino acids. The V gene lost 5 bases and the J gene lost 6 bases, with 17 bases spanning the gap. From germline, CDR1 is SGHTA and CDR2 FQGNSA. The CDR3 nucleotides read TGTGCCAGCAGCCCCGGGGACGGACTCATCGAGCAGTACTTC. Translation: CASSPGDGLIEQYF.

This clone appeared a few times. The chain employs TRBV30 and TRBJ2-1, with D perhaps TRBD2 (6 bases). The CDR3 spans 13 residues. V was clipped by 4 bases and J by 8 bases, with 15 bases between them. In germline, CDR1 is GTSNPN, CDR2 SVGIG (reference sequence). The CDR3 DNA follows: TGTGCCTGGATGTTCGGGAGAAGGGATGAGCAGTTCTTC. Translation gives CAWMFGRRDEQFF. The full variable domain, its missing parts supplied by reference TRBV30 and TRBJ2-1, is SQTIHQWPATLVQPVGSPLSLECTVEGTSNPNLYWYRQAAGRGLQLLFYSVGIGQISSEVPQNLSASRPQDRQFILSSKKLLLSDSGFYLCAWMFGRRDEQFFGPGTRLTVL.

The gene calls are TRBV6-4 and TRBJ2-5; TRBD2 agrees at 9 bases. Germline V lookup: CDR1 MRHNA, CDR2 SNTAGT. The CDR3 extends over 20 amino acids. V shed 0 bases and J 5 bases; nucleotides not matched to a gene: 19. CDR3 residues: CASSDSTRCCGRAFLETQYF. The CDR3 DNA is TGTGCCAGCAGTGACTCGACACGGTGTTGCGGGAGGGCCTTTTTGGAGACCCAGTACTTC.

The gene calls are TRBV2 and TRBJ2-1; 13 nucleotides align to TRBD2. The V segment lost 4 bases and the J segment 9 bases; nucleotides outside the gene matches: 18. CDR1 and CDR2 (germline): SNHLY, FYNNEI. The CDR3 has 19 amino acids. The CDR3 reads CASSVVRTSGSLVGGEQFF. The CDR3, as DNA: TGTGCCAGCAGTGTGGTAAGGACTAGCGGGAGTTTGGTAGGTGGTGAGCAGTTCTTC.

This chain connects TRBV20-1 to TRBJ2-5; D possibly uses TRBD1 or TRBD2 (5 bases each). Between the trimmed V and J ends, which lost 3 bases and 4 bases, there was a span of 12 bases. The CDR3 is 13 residues long. CDR1 DFQATT and CDR2 SNEGSKA come from the germline V gene (reference sequence). For the CDR3, the DNA is TGCAGTGCTAGTTCTACGGGGCGAGAGACCCAGTACTTC. Amino acid sequence: CSASSTGRETQYF.

V and J are TRBV15 and TRBJ2-7; either TRBD1 or TRBD2 may supply D (6 bases each). The CDR3 runs to 14 residues. V lost 0 bases to trimming and J lost 3 bases, with 9 bases between them. Germline V gene data show CDR1 as LNHNV and CDR2 as YYDKDF (reference sequence). The DNA of the CDR3 is TGTGCCACCAGCAGAGACGGAGGGGGCTACGAGCAGTACTTC. Encoded protein: CATSRDGGGYEQYF.

This clone was seen a handful of times. The V call is TRBV18, the J call TRBJ1-5; D gene unclear. Germline V gene sequence: CDR1 KGHSH, CDR2 LQKENI. The CDR3 contains 13 residues. Trimming cost V 6 bases and J 6 bases, with 12 bases left between them. The CDR3 spells CASSQDHSQPQHF. The CDR3 region has the DNA TGTGCCAGCTCCCAGGATCATAGTCAGCCCCAGCATTTT. The full variable domain, its missing parts supplied by reference TRBV18 and TRBJ1-5, is NAGVMQNPRHLVRRRGQEARLRCSPMKGHSHVYWYRQLPEEGLKFMVYLQKENIIDESGMPKERFSAEFPKEGPSILRIQQVVRGDSAAYFCASSQDHSQPQHFGDGTRLSIL.

The genes are TRBV7-6 and TRBJ2-7; 7 bases match TRBD2. Germline V gene sequence: CDR1 SGHVS, CDR2 FNYEAQ. Trimming cost V 5 bases and J 0 bases; bases outside gene matches: 10. The CDR3 runs 16 residues. In nucleotides, the CDR3 is TGTGCCAGCAGCCCCGGGGGGTGGACTAGCTCCTACGAGCAGTACTTC. Its protein is CASSPGGWTSSYEQYF.